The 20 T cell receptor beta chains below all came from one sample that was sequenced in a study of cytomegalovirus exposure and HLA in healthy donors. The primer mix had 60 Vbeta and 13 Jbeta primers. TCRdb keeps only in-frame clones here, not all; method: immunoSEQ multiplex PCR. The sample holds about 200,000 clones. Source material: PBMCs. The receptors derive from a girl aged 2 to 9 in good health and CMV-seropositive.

CDR3: CSVGRQERSSNQPQHF. The CDR3 nucleotides read TGCAGCGTTGGAAGACAGGAAAGGTCGAGCAATCAGCCCCAGCATTTT. The chain has TRBV29-1 and TRBJ1-5, with TRBD1 as a possible D gene (6 bases). This CDR3 has 16 amino acids. V was shortened by 4 bases and J by 1 base, with 17 bases between the two germline ends. Looked up from germline, CDR1 is SQVTM and CDR2 is ANQGSEA.

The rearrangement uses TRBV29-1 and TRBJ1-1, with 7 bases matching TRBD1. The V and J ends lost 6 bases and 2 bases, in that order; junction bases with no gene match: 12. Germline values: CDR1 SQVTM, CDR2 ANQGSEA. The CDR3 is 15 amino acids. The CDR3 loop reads CSVTGQGDLNTEAFF. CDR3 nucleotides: TGCAGCGTAACCGGGCAGGGGGACCTTAACACTGAAGCTTTCTTT.

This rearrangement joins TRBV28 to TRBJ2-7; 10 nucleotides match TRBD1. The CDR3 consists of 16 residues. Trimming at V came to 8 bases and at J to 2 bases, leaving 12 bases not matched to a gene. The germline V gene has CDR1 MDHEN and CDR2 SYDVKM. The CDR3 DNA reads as TGTGCCAGCGTCGGTACGGGACAGGGGCGTCCCTACGAGCAGTACTTC. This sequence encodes CASVGTGQGRPYEQYF.

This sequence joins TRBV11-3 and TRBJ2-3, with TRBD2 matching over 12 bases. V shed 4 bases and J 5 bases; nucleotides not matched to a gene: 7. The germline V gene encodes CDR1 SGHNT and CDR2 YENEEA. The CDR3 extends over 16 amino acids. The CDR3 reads CASSSGVLAGGDTQYF. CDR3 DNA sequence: TGTGCCAGCAGCTCGGGGGTACTAGCGGGAGGAGATACGCAGTATTTT.

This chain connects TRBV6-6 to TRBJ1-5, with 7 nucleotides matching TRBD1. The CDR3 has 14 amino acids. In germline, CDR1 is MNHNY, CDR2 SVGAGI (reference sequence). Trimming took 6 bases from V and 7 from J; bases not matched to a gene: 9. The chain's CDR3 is CASRLDRVEQPQHF. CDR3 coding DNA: TGTGCCAGCAGATTAGACAGGGTCGAACAGCCCCAGCATTTT.

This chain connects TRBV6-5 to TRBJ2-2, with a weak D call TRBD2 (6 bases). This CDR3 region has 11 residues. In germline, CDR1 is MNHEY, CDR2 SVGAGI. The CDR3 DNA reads TGTGCAGCCGGAGGGATCGGGGAGCTGTTTTTT. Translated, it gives CAAGGIGELFF.

CDR3 coding DNA: TGTGCCAGCAGTGAGGGCAGGGGATGGGCTTTCTTT. Translating gives CASSEGRGWAFF. The chain links TRBV2 to TRBJ1-1; D may be TRBD1 (6 bases). Looked up from germline, CDR1 is SNHLY and CDR2 is FYNNEI. This CDR3 is 12 amino acids long. The ends were cut back, 3 bases at V and 11 bases at J, with 13 bases in the middle.

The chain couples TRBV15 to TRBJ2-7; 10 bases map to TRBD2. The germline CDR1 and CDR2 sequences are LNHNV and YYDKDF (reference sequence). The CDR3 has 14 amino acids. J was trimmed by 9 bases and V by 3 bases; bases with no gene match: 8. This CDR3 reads CATSRLAGGWGQYF. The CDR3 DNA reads TGTGCCACCAGCAGGTTAGCGGGAGGTTGGGGGCAGTACTTC. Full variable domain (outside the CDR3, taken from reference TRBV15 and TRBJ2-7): DAMVIQNPRYQVTQFGKPVTLSCSQTLNHNVMYWYQQKSSQAPKLLFHYYDKDFNNEADTPDNFQSRRPNTSFCFLDIRSPGLGDTAMYLCATSRLAGGWGQYFGPGTRLTVT.

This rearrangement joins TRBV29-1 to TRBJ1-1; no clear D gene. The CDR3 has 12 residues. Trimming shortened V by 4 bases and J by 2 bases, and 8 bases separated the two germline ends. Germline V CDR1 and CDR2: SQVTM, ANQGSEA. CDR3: CSVGRTNTEAFF. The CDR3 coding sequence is TGCAGCGTTGGGAGAACTAACACTGAAGCTTTCTTT.

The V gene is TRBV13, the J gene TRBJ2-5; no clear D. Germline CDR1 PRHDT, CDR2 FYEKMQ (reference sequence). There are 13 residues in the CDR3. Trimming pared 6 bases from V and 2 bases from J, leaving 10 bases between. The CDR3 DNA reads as TGTGCCAGCAGGCTCGACTCTCAAGAGACCCAGTACTTC. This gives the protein CASRLDSQETQYF.

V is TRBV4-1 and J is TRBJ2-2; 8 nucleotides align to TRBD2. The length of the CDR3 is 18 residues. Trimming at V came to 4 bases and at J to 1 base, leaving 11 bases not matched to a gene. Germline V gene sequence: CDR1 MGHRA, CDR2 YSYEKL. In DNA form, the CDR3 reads TGCGCCAGCAGCCTTCTTCATAATAGCGGGGTGAACACCGGGGAGCTGTTTTTT. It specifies CASSLLHNSGVNTGELFF.

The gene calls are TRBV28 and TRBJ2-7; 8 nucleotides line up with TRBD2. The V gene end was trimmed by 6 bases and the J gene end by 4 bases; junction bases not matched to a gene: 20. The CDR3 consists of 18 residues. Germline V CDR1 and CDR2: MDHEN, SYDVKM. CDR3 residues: CASSLRRVAGWGGYEQYF. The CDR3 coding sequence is TGTGCCAGCAGCCTACGTAGAGTAGCGGGATGGGGGGGGTACGAGCAGTACTTC.

CDR3 in amino acids: CASSLKREDYNEQFF. The CDR3 DNA follows: TGTGCCAGCTCCCTAAAGCGGGAGGATTACAATGAGCAGTTCTTC. The chain employs TRBV18 and TRBJ2-1, with TRBD2 identical over 9 bases. Per germline, CDR1 KGHSH and CDR2 LQKENI. There are 15 residues in the CDR3. With V trimmed by 6 bases and J by 4 bases, 7 bases remained unmatched.

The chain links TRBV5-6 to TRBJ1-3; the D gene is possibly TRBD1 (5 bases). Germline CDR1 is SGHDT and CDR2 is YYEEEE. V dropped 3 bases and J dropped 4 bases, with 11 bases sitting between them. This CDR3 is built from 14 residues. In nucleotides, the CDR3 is TGTGCCAGCAGCTCAGGGTTCAACGGAAACACCATATATTTT. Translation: CASSSGFNGNTIYF.

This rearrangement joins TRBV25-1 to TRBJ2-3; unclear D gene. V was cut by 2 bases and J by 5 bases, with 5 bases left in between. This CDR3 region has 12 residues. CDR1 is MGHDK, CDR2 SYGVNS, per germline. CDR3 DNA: TGTGCCAGCAGTGAACCAGGAGATACGCAGTATTTT. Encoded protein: CASSEPGDTQYF.

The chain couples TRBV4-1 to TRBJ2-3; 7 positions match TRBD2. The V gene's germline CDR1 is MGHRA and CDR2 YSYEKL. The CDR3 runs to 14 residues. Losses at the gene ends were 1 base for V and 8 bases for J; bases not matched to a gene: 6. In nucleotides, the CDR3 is TGCGCCAGCAGCCAAGGACTAGCATCAGCTACGCAGTATTTT. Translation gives CASSQGLASATQYF.

DNA for the CDR3: TGTGCCAGTAGCGACCCGACAGGGGAAGCGGGGAACACTGAAGCTTTCTTT. Its translation: CASSDPTGEAGNTEAFF. This chain connects TRBV19 to TRBJ1-1; the match to TRBD1 covers 8 bases. In germline, CDR1 is LNHDA, CDR2 SQIVND (reference sequence). The CDR3 contains 17 residues. V dropped 6 bases and J dropped 1; count of bases not matched to a gene: 13. The full variable domain, its missing parts supplied by reference TRBV19 and TRBJ1-1, is DGGITQSPKYLFRKEGQNVTLSCEQNLNHDAMYWYRQDPGQGLRLIYYSQIVNDFQKGDIAEGYSVSREKKESFPLTVTSAQKNPTAFYLCASSDPTGEAGNTEAFFGQGTRLTVV.

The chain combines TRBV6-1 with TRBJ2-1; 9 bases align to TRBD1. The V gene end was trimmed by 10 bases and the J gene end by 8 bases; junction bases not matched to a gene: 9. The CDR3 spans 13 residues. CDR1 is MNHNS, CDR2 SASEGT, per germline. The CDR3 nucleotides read TGTGCCATAACCCGGACAGGGGTTGATGAGCAGTTCTTC. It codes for CAITRTGVDEQFF.

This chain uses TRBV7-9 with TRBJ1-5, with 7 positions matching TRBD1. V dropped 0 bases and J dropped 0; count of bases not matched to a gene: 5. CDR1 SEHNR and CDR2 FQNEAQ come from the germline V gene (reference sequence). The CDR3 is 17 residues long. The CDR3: CASSLARDSYSNQPQHF. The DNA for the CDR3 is TGTGCCAGCAGCTTAGCCCGGGACAGTTATAGCAATCAGCCCCAGCATTTT.

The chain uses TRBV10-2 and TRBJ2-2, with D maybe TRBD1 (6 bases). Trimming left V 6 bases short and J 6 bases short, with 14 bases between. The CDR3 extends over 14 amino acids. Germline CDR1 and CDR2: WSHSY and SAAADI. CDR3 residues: CASRMDSYPGELFF. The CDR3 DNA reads TGCGCCAGCAGAATGGACAGCTACCCCGGGGAGCTGTTTTTT.